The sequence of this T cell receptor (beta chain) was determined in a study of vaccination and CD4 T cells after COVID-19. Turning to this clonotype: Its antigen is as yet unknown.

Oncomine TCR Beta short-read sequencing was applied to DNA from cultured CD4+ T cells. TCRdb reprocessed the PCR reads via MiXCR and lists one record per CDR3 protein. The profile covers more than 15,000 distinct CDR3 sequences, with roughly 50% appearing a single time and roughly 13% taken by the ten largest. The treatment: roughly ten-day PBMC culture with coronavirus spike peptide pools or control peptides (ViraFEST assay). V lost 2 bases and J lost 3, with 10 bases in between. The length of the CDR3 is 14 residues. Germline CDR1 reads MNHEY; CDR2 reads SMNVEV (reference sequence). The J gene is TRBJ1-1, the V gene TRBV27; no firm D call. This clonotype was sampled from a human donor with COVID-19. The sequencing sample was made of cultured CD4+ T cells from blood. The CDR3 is CASSLGQAYTEAFF. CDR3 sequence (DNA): TGTGCCAGCAGTTTAGGGCAGGCCTACACTGAAGCTTTCTTT.